This T cell receptor (beta chain) was sequenced for a study of T-cell reconstitution after alpha-beta-depleted transplantation in children (dated by TCRdb to the mid-2010s). In terms of the full investigation: T-cell immune reconstitution after TCRalphabeta/CD19-depleted allogeneic hematopoietic cell transplantation in children was quantitatively tracked in the study by means of TCR repertoire profiling. What the study reported, not specific to this receptor: In some patients, the high TCRbeta diversity seen at day 60 was put down to recipient T cells and intrathymic progenitors that had survived conditioning. Over subsequent months, a decline in hyperexpanded clone frequencies was noted, and after one year, T-cell counts and TCRbeta diversity were mostly ascribed to newly produced T cells. The apparently early alphabetaT-cell count recovery about two months after transplant was reportedly dependent on only several hundred rapidly expanded clones derived from non-depleted graft cells.

The sample's treatment or condition label, decoded: allogeneic hematopoietic cell transplantation with graft depleted of TCRalphabeta T cells and CD19 B cells. The transplant recipients were children given TCRalphabeta/CD19-depleted allogeneic hematopoietic cell grafts. Remarks on this clonotype: There is no known antigen for this receptor. Base qualities are not recorded, but no much larger clone differs from it by a single base.

Taken from cysteine to phenylalanine, the CDR3 has 17 residues. The DNA shown is the 51-base CDR3, in frame from base 1. According to the germline V gene, CDR1 reads SGHDN and CDR2 reads FVKESK. V is cut by 3 bases and J by 0 bases, and the space between the germline ends is 15 bases. Receptors were amplified or captured by PCR. The sequencing machine was an Illumina HiSeq 2500. TCR library preparation used molecular barcoding, with unique molecular identifiers applied to normalize quantification of the TCRbeta repertoire. TCRdb reran the public reads through fastp at Q25 and MiXCR, keeping productive beta chains. Records with the same CDR3 protein are collapsed into one entry carrying the most frequent genes and DNA. The table for this sample lists more than 200,000 distinct CDR3 sequences; 17% of them were counted only once. Roughly two fifths of the sample lies in the top ten.

The V and J genes are TRBV14 and TRBJ1-3, and possibly TRBD1, on 5 matching bases. The clonotype was recovered from a male patient between 2 and 10 years old who had a stem cell transplant for acute lymphoblastic leukemia, so the T cells may come from the graft donor. The sequences come from PBMCs, mostly from graft donor cells, collected 360 days after TCRalphabeta/CD19-depleted stem cell transplant. This receptor carries the CDR3 CASSHSRDGSSGNTIYF. The DNA sequence is given as TGTGCCAGCAGCCATTCTCGGGACGGAAGCTCTGGAAACACCATATATTTT. Here the CDR3 is joined to the reference TRBV14 and TRBJ1-3 genes, and the full variable domain is: EAGVTQFPSHSVIEKGQTVTLRCDPISGHDNLYWYRRVMGKEIKFLLHFVKESKQDESGMPNNRFLAERTGGTYSTLKVQPAELEDSGVYFCASSHSRDGSSGNTIYFGEGSWLTVV.